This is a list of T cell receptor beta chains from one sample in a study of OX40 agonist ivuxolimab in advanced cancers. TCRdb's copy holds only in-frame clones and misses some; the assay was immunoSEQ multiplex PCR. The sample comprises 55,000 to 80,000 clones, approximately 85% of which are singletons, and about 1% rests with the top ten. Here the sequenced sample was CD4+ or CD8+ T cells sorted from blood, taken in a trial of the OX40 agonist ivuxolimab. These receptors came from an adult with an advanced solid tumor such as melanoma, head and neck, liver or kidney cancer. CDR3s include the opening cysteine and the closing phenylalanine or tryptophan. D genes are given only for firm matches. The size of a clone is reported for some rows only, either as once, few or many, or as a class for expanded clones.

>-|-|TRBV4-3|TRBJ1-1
TGCGCCAGCAGCCAAGGTCAGACAGGAATGAACACTGAAGCTTTCTTT
CASSQGQTGMNTEAFF
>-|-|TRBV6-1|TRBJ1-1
TGTGCCAGCAGTGAGCGCCCAGCGAACACTGAAGCTTTCTTT
CASSERPANTEAFF
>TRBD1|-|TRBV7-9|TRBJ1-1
TGTGCCAGCAGCTCACAGGGGGTTTCCACTGAAGCTTTCTTT
CASSSQGVSTEAFF
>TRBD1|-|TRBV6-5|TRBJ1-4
TGTGCCAGCGGGGGACAGGGTGAAAAACTGTTTTTT
CASGGQGEKLFF
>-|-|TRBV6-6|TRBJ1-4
TGTGCCAGCAGTTACTCCCGCGGGGAACTGTTTTTT
CASSYSRGELFF
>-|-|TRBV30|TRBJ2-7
TGTGCCTGGAGTGTACGAGATATGTTGGGGGAAGGAAGCTACGAGCAGTACTTC
CAWSVRDMLGEGSYEQYF
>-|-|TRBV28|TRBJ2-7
TGTGCCAGCTTCCTGCAGGGGTCCTACGAGCAGTACTTC
CASFLQGSYEQYF
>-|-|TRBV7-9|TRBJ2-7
TGTGCCAGCAGCTTAGTATCAGGTGGCAGGCCGCGTCACGAGCAGTACTTC
CASSLVSGGRPRHEQYF
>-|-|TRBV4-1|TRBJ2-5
TGCGCCAGCAGCCGCCGGGACAACCAAGAGACCCAGTACTTC
CASSRRDNQETQYF
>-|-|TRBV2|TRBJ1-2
TGTGCCAGCAGTGACGAGATCCGGGGCTATGGCTACACCTTC
CASSDEIRGYGYTF
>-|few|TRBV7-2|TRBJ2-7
TGTGCCAGCAGCACCGCGTACGAGCAGTACTTC
CASSTAYEQYF
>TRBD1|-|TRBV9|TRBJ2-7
TGTGCCAGCAGCGTCGGGACAGGCGACTACGAGCAGTACTTC
CASSVGTGDYEQYF
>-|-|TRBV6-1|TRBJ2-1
TGTGCCAGCAGTGATGGGCCAGCATCTTACAATGAGCAGTTCTTC
CASSDGPASYNEQFF
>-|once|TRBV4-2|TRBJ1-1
TGTGCCAGCAGCCAAGATAACAGGGCCAACACTGAAGCTTTCTTT
CASSQDNRANTEAFF
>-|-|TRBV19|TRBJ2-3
TGTGCCAGTAGTAATGGCAGGGGAGATACGCAGTATTTT
CASSNGRGDTQYF
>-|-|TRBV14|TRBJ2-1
TGTGCCAGCAGCAACGTCAGGGGTGAGCAGTTCTTC
CASSNVRGEQFF
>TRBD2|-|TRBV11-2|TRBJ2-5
TGTGCCAGCAGCCAAGCGGGGGGCGGTCAAGAGACCCAGTACTTC
CASSQAGGGQETQYF
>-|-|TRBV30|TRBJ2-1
TGTGCCTGGAGTCGATACAATGAGCAGTTCTTC
CAWSRYNEQFF
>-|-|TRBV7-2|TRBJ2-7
TGTGCCAGCAGCCCAGCAAGCGAGGCCTACGAGCAGTACTTC
CASSPASEAYEQYF
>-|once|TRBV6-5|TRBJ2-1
TGTGCCAGCAGCCGGACAGCAAACAATGAGCAGTTCTTC
CASSRTANNEQFF
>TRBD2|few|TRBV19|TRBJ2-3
TGTGCCAGTAGTATCTGGGATATGACTGGGCGGGGGTGGACGCAGTATTTT
CASSIWDMTGRGWTQYF
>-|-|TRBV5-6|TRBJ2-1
TGTGCCAGCAGCCGTAGCATTTGGAGATTTGGGACACCGCTAAATGAGCAGTTCTTC
CASSRSIWRFGTPLNEQFF
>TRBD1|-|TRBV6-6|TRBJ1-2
TGTGCCAGCAAGCCCGGACAGGGGGCTTGGGGCTACACCTTC
CASKPGQGAWGYTF
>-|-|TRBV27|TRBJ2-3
TGTGCCAGTTCGACCCGCCGGGACTTTCTCACAGATACGCAGTATTTT
CASSTRRDFLTDTQYF
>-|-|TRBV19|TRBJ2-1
TGTGCCAGTAGTCCTCTCGGCGCCTACAATGAGCAGTTCTTC
CASSPLGAYNEQFF
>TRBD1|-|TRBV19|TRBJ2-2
TGTGCCAGTCAAGGACAGGGCACGGCCGGGGAGCTGTTTTTT
CASQGQGTAGELFF
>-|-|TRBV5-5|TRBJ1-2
TGTGCCAGCAGCTTGGGGACAGACGATTATGGCTACACCTTC
CASSLGTDDYGYTF
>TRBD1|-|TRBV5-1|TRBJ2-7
TGCGCCAGCAGCGGGGGACAGGGGTTCAACGAGCAGTACTTC
CASSGGQGFNEQYF
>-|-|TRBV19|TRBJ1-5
TGTGCCAGTAGTATAGTTTACGATAGCAATCAGCCCCAGCATTTT
CASSIVYDSNQPQHF
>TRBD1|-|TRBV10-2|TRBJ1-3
TGCGCCAGTGGGACAGAACGAAGAAACACCATATATTTT
CASGTERRNTIYF
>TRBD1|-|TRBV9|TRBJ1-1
TGTGCCAGCAGCGGGACAGGGGTCACAAACACTGAAGCTTTCTTT
CASSGTGVTNTEAFF
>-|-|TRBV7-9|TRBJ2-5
TGTGCCCTTGAAGGACAAGAGACCCAGTACTTC
CALEGQETQYF
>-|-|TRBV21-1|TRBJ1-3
TGTGCCAGCAGCAAAGCAGGGTCGGTCCGAAGCTCTGGAAACACCATATATTTT
CASSKAGSVRSSGNTIYF
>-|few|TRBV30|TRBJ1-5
TGTGCCTGGAGTCCCAGGGATAGTCAGCCCCAGCATTTT
CAWSPRDSQPQHF
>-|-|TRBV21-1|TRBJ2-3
TGTGCCAGCAAGTGCGGCAGGAGGGGAGATACGCAGTATTTT
CASKCGRRGDTQYF
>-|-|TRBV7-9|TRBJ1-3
TGTGCCAGAAAGACCGGGGCCTCTGGAAACACCATATATTTT
CARKTGASGNTIYF
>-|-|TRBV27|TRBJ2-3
TGTGCCAGCAGCACCTTATTGGATACGCAGTATTTT
CASSTLLDTQYF
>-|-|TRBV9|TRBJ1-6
TGTGCCAGCAGCGTAGGAGGAGGCAGGGTTAGTTCACCCCTCCACTTT
CASSVGGGRVSSPLHF
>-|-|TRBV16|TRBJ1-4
TGTGCCAGCAGCCAAGGTCCGACCATTTCTGAAAAACTGTTTTTT
CASSQGPTISEKLFF
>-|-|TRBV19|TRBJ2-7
TGTGCCAGTAGTCCCGCGAACTCAGGGACCGAGCAGTACTTC
CASSPANSGTEQYF
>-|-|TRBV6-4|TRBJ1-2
TGTGCCAGCAGACCTACAGGACCCTATGGCTACACCTTC
CASRPTGPYGYTF
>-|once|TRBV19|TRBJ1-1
TGTGCCAGTAGTATGGGGCAGAACACTGAAGCTTTCTTT
CASSMGQNTEAFF
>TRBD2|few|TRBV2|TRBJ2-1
TGTGCCAGCAGTCCTCGACTAGCGGGGGGGTTCTACAATGAGCAGTTCTTC
CASSPRLAGGFYNEQFF
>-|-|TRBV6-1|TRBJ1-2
TGTGCCAGCAGTCTCGAGACAAGTAACTATGGCTACACCTTC
CASSLETSNYGYTF
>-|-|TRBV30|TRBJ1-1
TGTGCCTGGAGTAAGCGAGTCGGGGGGCAGGGAACTGAAGCTTTCTTT
CAWSKRVGGQGTEAFF
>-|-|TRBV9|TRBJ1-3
TGTGCCAGCAGCCCAGACCCCAGGGGCTCTGGAAACACCATATATTTT
CASSPDPRGSGNTIYF
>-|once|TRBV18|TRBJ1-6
TGTGCCAGCTCAGCGGCGGAACGTTCACCCCTCCACTTT
CASSAAERSPLHF
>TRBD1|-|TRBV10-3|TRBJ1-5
TGTGCCATCAGCACACAACAGGGGGACCAGCCCCAGCATTTT
CAISTQQGDQPQHF
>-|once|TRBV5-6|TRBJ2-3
TGTGCCAGCAGCTTGGGCCTTAGCACAGATACGCAGTATTTT
CASSLGLSTDTQYF
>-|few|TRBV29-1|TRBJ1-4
TGCAGCGGGGCAACTAATGAAAAACTGTTTTTT
CSGATNEKLFF
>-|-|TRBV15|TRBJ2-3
TGTGCCACCAGCAGCGGACTGACAGATACGCAGTATTTT
CATSSGLTDTQYF
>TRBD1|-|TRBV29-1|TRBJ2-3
TGCAGCGTTGGGCCTTCTTGGGACAGGGACAGCACAGATACGCAGTATTTT
CSVGPSWDRDSTDTQYF
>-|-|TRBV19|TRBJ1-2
TGTGCCAGTAGTATTTCTAAGAGGGGAACGTACACCTTC
CASSISKRGTYTF
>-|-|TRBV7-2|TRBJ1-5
TGTGCCAGCAGCTTAAATTTAGATCAGCCCCAGCATTTT
CASSLNLDQPQHF
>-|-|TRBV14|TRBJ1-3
TGTGCCAGCAGCCCCGACAGCCTCGGAAACACCATATATTTT
CASSPDSLGNTIYF
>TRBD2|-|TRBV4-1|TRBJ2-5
TGCGCCAGCAGCCCCGATAGCGGGGGGCCGGGAGAGACCCAGTACTTC
CASSPDSGGPGETQYF